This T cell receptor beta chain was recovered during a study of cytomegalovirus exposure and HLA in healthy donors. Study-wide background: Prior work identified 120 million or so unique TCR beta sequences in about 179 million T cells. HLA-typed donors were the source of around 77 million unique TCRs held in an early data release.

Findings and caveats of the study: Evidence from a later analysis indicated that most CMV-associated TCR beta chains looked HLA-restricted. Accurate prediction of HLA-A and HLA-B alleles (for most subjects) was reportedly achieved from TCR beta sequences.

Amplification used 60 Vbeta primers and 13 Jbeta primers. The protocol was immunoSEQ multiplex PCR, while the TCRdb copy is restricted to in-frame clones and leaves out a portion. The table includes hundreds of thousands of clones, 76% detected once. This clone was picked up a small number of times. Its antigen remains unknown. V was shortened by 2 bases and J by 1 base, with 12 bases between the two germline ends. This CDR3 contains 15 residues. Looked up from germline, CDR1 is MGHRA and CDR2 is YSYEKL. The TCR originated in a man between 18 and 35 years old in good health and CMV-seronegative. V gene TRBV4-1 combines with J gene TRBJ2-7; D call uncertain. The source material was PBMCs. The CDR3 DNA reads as TGCGCCAGCAGCCAAAGAGTCGGGTTATCCTACGAGCAGTACTTC. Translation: CASSQRVGLSYEQYF.